This T cell receptor beta chain was retrieved from a study of human T cells and chemical hapten exposure (dated by TCRdb to the early 2020s). General notes on the study: Libraries were pooled for sequencing, and variation in per-sample TCR yields was attributed mainly to small differences in library volumes within the pool. This study followed changes in the peripheral blood TCR repertoire in vivo during primary and secondary sensitization of alopecia patients to the hapten diphenylcyclopropenone (DPC). Each blood RNA sample was used to sequence both TCR alpha and TCR beta chains.

What the authors observed across the whole study: Repeated subsampling changed both the strength of the expansion versus patch-test correlation and the threshold at which the correlation became significant. DPC sensitization did not change the number of TCRs with a frequency above 1 in 1000, and there was no evidence of changes in global repertoire structure.

The time point label for this specimen denotes: healthy volunteer bleed at 6 weeks. Total RNA was isolated from unfractionated whole blood collected in Tempus Blood RNA tubes. Roughly five healthy volunteers were used as TCR sequencing controls and were bled at day 0, 2 weeks and 6 weeks. This clonotype was found many times. Its cognate antigen has yet to be identified. No clone much larger than this one lies a single base away; base qualities are absent. V drops 1 base and J drops 5 bases, leaving 13 bases in between. Taken from cysteine to phenylalanine, the CDR3 has 15 residues. The kept DNA is CDR3 alone, 45 bases in frame from the first base. CDR1 SEHNR and CDR2 FQNEAQ are derived from the germline V gene (reference sequence). To prepare the library, RACE was applied. The listed sequencing device is NextSeq 500. During library preparation, unique molecular identifiers were attached to individual cDNA molecules so that TCRs could be counted quantitatively and reproducibly. Per the source publication's procedure: Samples had a median of roughly 99,000 TCRs, with a range from about 23,224 to 750,000. V, J and CDR3 annotation of the TCR reads was performed with the Decombinator software suite. For the PS versus PT1 abundance plots, all samples were subsampled to the same number of TCRs (28,000). TCRs were defined as expanded if absent before sensitization and observed at least eight times at the 2-week time point. TCRdb handled the public reads itself, with Q25 trimming in fastp and clone calling in MiXCR, and kept productive beta chains. Identical CDR3 protein sequences are pooled into one entry, listed with their most common genes and DNA. TCRdb's processing, not the authors' own work, is the source of the V and J calls. Present in this sample are 35,000 to 50,000 distinct CDR3 sequences, 3.7% of which were seen just once. The ten largest clones represent around 6% of the sample.

This TCR was sampled from a human donor in good health. Some clones in this sample may be carry-over from other donors' samples. The receptor chain draws on TRBV7-9 and TRBJ2-3; the D gene assignment is ambiguous. The specimen was whole blood. For the CDR3, the sequence is CASSLGRGPRDTQYF. The DNA is as follows: TGTGCCAGCAGCTTAGGCCGCGGACCAAGAGATACGCAGTATTTT.